Presented here are 18 T cell receptor beta chains from one specimen sequenced in a study of shared clonotypes between healthy human individuals (dated by TCRdb to about 2020). CD8 naive samples consisted of CD45RO-negative cells that were positively selected for CCR7, yielding a CD45RA+CCR7+ population without TemRA cells. Libraries were prepared through the immunoSEQ multiplex PCR assay. TCRdb stores this immuneACCESS table with in-frame sequences only. Part of the clones is absent; in the studies checked, under half of the shortfall reflects unresolved V genes, and no reason is known for the rest. The sample table contains roughly 550,000 clones; only one count was recorded for nearly 97% of them. About 0.11% of the sample lies in the top ten. Sequenced sample: naive CD8+ T cells sorted from blood. This specimen's cell subset or site label, interpreted: CD45RA+CCR7+. Source of these receptors: a woman aged 25 to 39 in good health.

The V gene is TRBV15, the J gene TRBJ2-5; no firm D call. CDR1 and CDR2 (germline): LNHNV, YYDKDF (reference sequence). Trimming cost V 1 base and J 1 base, with 7 bases left between them. The CDR3 runs to 14 residues. CDR3 protein: CATSRGPIQETQYF. The CDR3 DNA is TGTGCCACCAGCAGAGGACCAATCCAAGAGACCCAGTACTTC.

The rearrangement joins TRBV30 to TRBJ1-1, with TRBD1 matching over 7 bases. The CDR3 totals 12 residues. V lost 5 bases and J lost 2; bases outside the gene matches: 2. The germline V gene encodes CDR1 GTSNPN and CDR2 SVGIG (reference sequence). The CDR3 bases are TGTGCCTGGGGGACAGCCAACACTGAAGCTTTCTTT. It specifies CAWGTANTEAFF.

This chain links TRBV5-1 with TRBJ2-1; D remains unclear. Between the trimmed V and J ends, which lost 0 bases and 10 bases, there was a span of 5 bases. Germline V lookup: CDR1 SGHRS, CDR2 YFSETQ. This CDR3 is built from 11 residues. This CDR3 is CASSLAGEQFF. The CDR3 DNA reads as TGCGCCAGCAGCTTGGCCGGAGAGCAGTTCTTC.

The table lists this clone with a count of one. CDR3 in amino acids: CASGQDRDTEAFF. CDR3 in DNA: TGTGCCAGCGGACAGGATCGGGACACTGAAGCTTTCTTT. The V gene is TRBV27, the J gene TRBJ1-1; 7 bases map to TRBD1. The V and J ends lost 8 bases and 3 bases, in that order; junction bases with no gene match: 6. This CDR3 contains 13 residues. Germline values: CDR1 MNHEY, CDR2 SMNVEV (reference sequence).

CDR3 in amino acids: CASSFVPGEDYGYTF. Here the CDR3 DNA reads TGTGCCAGCAGTTTTGTTCCAGGGGAGGACTATGGCTACACCTTC. The chain carries TRBV28 and TRBJ1-2; a weak D match, TRBD1 (6 bases). Germline assignment: CDR1 MDHEN and CDR2 SYDVKM. This CDR3 has 15 amino acids. V lost 3 bases and J lost 3, with 14 bases in between.

The genes are TRBV29-1 and TRBJ2-3; no firm D call. The CDR3 sequence is 13 residues long. Trimming pared 1 base from V and 2 bases from J, leaving 7 bases between. Germline V gene lookup returns CDR1 SQVTM and CDR2 ANQGSEA. The CDR3: CSVEAPNTDTQYF. The CDR3 nucleotides read TGCAGCGTTGAAGCACCCAACACAGATACGCAGTATTTT.

A single count supports this clone. The genes are TRBV7-9 and TRBJ2-7; 11 bases match TRBD2. V lost 4 bases, J lost 3 bases, and 8 bases stayed unmatched. This CDR3 region has 16 residues. Per germline, CDR1 SEHNR and CDR2 FQNEAQ (reference sequence). Here the CDR3 reads CASSSHWTSGFYEQYF. CDR3 sequence (DNA): TGTGCCAGCAGCTCCCACTGGACTAGCGGGTTCTACGAGCAGTACTTC.

V usage is TRBV27 and J usage is TRBJ2-5; 8 nucleotides match TRBD2. The better agreement between TRBJ2-7 and the DNA end casts doubt on the J call. The CDR3 runs 14 residues. The V gene's germline CDR1 is MNHEY and CDR2 SMNVEV (reference sequence). The chain's CDR3 is CASSLVSGKAEQYF. In DNA form, the CDR3 reads TGTGCCAGCAGTCTCGTTAGCGGGAAGGCCGAGCAGTACTTC.

This sequence joins TRBV19 and TRBJ2-7; unclear D gene. The V gene lost 1 base and the J gene lost 3 bases, with 7 bases spanning the gap. This CDR3 is built from 13 residues. Germline V gene sequence: CDR1 LNHDA, CDR2 SQIVND (reference sequence). The CDR3 protein is CASSIGPFYEQYF. The CDR3, as DNA: TGTGCCAGTAGTATAGGACCGTTCTACGAGCAGTACTTC. Full variable domain (remainder filled in from reference TRBV19 and TRBJ2-7): DGGITQSPKYLFRKEGQNVTLSCEQNLNHDAMYWYRQDPGQGLRLIYYSQIVNDFQKGDIAEGYSVSREKKESFPLTVTSAQKNPTAFYLCASSIGPFYEQYFGPGTRLTVT.

V gene TRBV2 combines with J gene TRBJ2-1, with TRBD2 matching 10 bases. Germline loops: CDR1 SNHLY, CDR2 FYNNEI. This CDR3 region has 15 residues. The V segment lost 6 bases and the J segment 6 bases; nucleotides outside the gene matches: 8. The CDR3 reads CASRVGTSEGNEQFF. In DNA form, the CDR3 reads TGTGCCAGCAGGGTTGGGACTAGCGAAGGCAATGAGCAGTTCTTC.

The rearrangement uses TRBV27 and TRBJ2-3; 9 positions match TRBD2. The CDR3 loop spans 15 amino acids. After removal of 6 bases from V and 4 bases from J, the junction contained 8 bases not matched to a gene. In germline, CDR1 is MNHEY, CDR2 SMNVEV (reference sequence). CDR3: CASRLAGAVSDTQYF. The DNA of the CDR3 is TGTGCCAGCAGATTAGCGGGAGCGGTTTCAGATACGCAGTATTTT.

The rearrangement links TRBV4-2 to TRBJ2-2; no definite D call. The length of the CDR3 is 14 residues. Per germline, CDR1 LGHNA and CDR2 YNFKEQ. V shed 0 bases and J shed 7 bases, with 9 bases lying between them. The CDR3 is CASSQEWLGGELFF. The CDR3 DNA sequence: TGTGCCAGCAGCCAAGAGTGGCTTGGCGGGGAGCTGTTTTTT.

The chain is built from TRBV30 and TRBJ2-7; unclear D gene. The CDR3 spans 13 residues. Germline CDR1 is GTSNPN and CDR2 is SVGIG (reference sequence). Trimming removed 4 bases from V and 0 bases from J, with 10 bases in between. DNA for the CDR3: TGTGCCTGGAAATCGGACCGCTCCTACGAGCAGTACTTC. It is translated as CAWKSDRSYEQYF.

The chain couples TRBV13 to TRBJ2-7; 8 nucleotides align to TRBD2. Germline values: CDR1 PRHDT, CDR2 FYEKMQ (reference sequence). The trim removed 2 bases at V and 2 bases at J, leaving 5 bases unmatched. This CDR3 comprises 15 residues. The CDR3 DNA follows: TGTGCCAGCAGCTTAAGATCGGGAGGGGCCTACGAGCAGTACTTC. Its translation: CASSLRSGGAYEQYF.

The chain has TRBV5-1 and TRBJ2-7; no clear D gene. CDR1 SGHRS and CDR2 YFSETQ come from the germline V gene. V lost 2 bases to trimming and J lost 7 bases, with 16 bases between them. The CDR3 is made up of 14 amino acids. In DNA, the CDR3 is TGCGCCAGCAGCTTAGATCTCACCCCATCGGAGCAGTACTTC. Amino acids: CASSLDLTPSEQYF. Drawing the rest from reference TRBV5-1 and TRBJ2-7, the complete variable domain is KAGVTQTPRYLIKTRGQQVTLSCSPISGHRSVSWYQQTPGQGLQFLFEYFSETQRNKGNFPGRFSGRQFSNSRSEMNVSTLELGDSALYLCASSLDLTPSEQYFGPGTRLTVT.

Comment on this clone: The sample has other DNA sequences that encode this CDR3 too. The V call is TRBV4-1, the J call TRBJ2-7, with D possibly matching TRBD1 (6 bases). This CDR3 has 12 amino acids. V was trimmed by 5 bases and J by 5 bases, leaving 10 bases between them. Germline V CDR1 and CDR2: MGHRA, YSYEKL. CDR3 DNA: TGCGCCAGCAGCTTAGCAGGGGACGAGCAGTACTTC. Its translation is CASSLAGDEQYF.

The rearrangement links TRBV6-5 to TRBJ2-1; D is unresolved. Germline V CDR1 and CDR2: MNHEY, SVGAGI. Trimming shortened V by 6 bases and J by 2 bases, and 8 bases separated the two germline ends. The CDR3 is 13 residues long. CDR3 DNA sequence: TGTGCCAGCAGCTGGCGAGCCTACAATGAGCAGTTCTTC. Encoded protein: CASSWRAYNEQFF.

V and J are TRBV6-1 and TRBJ2-7, with D possibly being TRBD1 (6 bases). Germline lookup yields CDR1 MNHNS and CDR2 SASEGT. The CDR3 spans 17 residues. V lost 1 base and J 2 bases, leaving 18 bases between the germline ends. The CDR3 spells CASSEETGTKLTYEQYF. The DNA of the CDR3 is TGTGCCAGCAGTGAAGAGACTGGGACAAAGCTAACCTACGAGCAGTACTTC.